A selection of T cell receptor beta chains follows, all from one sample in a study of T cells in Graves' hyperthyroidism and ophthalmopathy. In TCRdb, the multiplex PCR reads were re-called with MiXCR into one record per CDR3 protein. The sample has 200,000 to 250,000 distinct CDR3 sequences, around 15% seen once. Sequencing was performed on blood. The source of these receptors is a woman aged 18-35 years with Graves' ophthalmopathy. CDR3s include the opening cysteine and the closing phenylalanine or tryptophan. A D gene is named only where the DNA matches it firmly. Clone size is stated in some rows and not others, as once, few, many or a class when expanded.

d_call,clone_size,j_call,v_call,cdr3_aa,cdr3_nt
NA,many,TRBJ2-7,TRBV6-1,CASSATGIRGEQYF,TGTGCCAGCAGTGCCACCGGGATTAGGGGCGAGCAGTACTTC
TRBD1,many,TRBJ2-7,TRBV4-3,CASSPGTGTSYEQYF,TGCGCCAGCAGCCCTGGGACAGGGACCTCCTACGAGCAGTACTTC
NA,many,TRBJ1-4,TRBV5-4,CASSTEAEGKLFF,TGTGCCAGCAGCACGGAAGCGGAAGGGAAACTGTTTTTT
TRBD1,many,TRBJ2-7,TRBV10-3,CAISESNRGSYEQYF,TGTGCCATCAGTGAGTCAAACAGGGGAAGTTACGAGCAGTACTTC
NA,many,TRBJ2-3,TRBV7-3,CASSRGGSSFGAADTQYF,TGTGCCAGCAGCAGGGGGGGGTCCTCCTTTGGCGCTGCAGATACGCAGTATTTT
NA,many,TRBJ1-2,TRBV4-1,CASSQEMAAQSYGYTF,TGCGCCAGCAGCCAAGAGATGGCCGCGCAGAGCTATGGCTACACCTTC
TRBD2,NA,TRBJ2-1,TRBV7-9,CASSQAGGSIDEQFF,TGTGCCAGCAGCCAAGCGGGGGGGAGTATCGATGAGCAGTTCTTC
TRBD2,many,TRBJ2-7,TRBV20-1,CSARVQRGLSYEQYF,TGCAGTGCTAGAGTCCAGCGGGGGCTCTCCTACGAGCAGTACTTC
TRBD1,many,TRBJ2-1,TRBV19,CASSPSQGANEQFF,TGTGCCAGTAGTCCTTCCCAGGGGGCGAATGAGCAGTTCTTC
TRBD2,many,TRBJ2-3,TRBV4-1,CASSQDLAVTDTQYF,TGCGCCAGCAGCCAAGATCTAGCGGTCACAGATACGCAGTATTTT
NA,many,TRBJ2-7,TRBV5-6,CASSLANAYEQYF,TGTGCCAGCAGCTTGGCAAACGCCTACGAGCAGTACTTC
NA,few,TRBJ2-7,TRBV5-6,CASRPRGSSYEQYF,TGTGCCAGCAGACCCCGGGGTAGCTCCTACGAGCAGTACTTC
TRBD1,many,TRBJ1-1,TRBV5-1,CASSPGQGTGNTEAFF,TGCGCCAGCAGCCCCGGACAGGGGACTGGGAACACTGAAGCTTTCTTT
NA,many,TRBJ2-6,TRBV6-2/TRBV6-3,CASSRSSGANVLTF,TGTGCCAGCAGCCGCAGCTCTGGGGCCAACGTCCTGACTTTC
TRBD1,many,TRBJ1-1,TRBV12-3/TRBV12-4,CASSFRAGGETEAFF,TGTGCCAGCAGTTTCAGGGCAGGGGGCGAGACTGAAGCTTTCTTT
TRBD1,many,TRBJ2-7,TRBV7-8,CASRDGQGSYEQYF,TGTGCCAGCAGAGATGGACAGGGATCCTACGAGCAGTACTTC
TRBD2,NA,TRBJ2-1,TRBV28,CASNPTVRTSGSSGEQFF,TGTGCCAGCAACCCAACGGTGAGGACTAGCGGGAGTTCTGGTGAGCAGTTCTTC
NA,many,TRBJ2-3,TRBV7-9,CASSLNGAVSTDTQYF,TGTGCCAGCAGCTTAAATGGGGCAGTTAGCACAGATACGCAGTATTTT
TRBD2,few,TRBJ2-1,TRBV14,CASSQVRGLAYNEQFF,TGTGCCAGCAGCCAAGTCAGGGGACTAGCGTACAATGAGCAGTTCTTC
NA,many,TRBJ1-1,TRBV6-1,CASSGDRGYTEAFF,TGTGCCAGCAGTGGAGACCGGGGATACACTGAAGCTTTCTTT
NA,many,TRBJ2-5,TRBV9,CASSVASGFQETQYF,TGTGCCAGCAGCGTAGCTTCCGGGTTCCAAGAGACCCAGTACTTC
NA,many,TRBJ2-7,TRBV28,CASSTGYHEQYF,TGTGCCAGCAGTACAGGTTACCACGAGCAGTACTTC
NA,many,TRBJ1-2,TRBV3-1,CASSPGDQGGYTF,TGTGCCAGCAGCCCCGGGGATCAGGGGGGCTACACCTTC
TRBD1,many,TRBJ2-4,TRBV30,CASNPRDRGHIQYF,TGTGCCTCTAACCCCCGGGACAGGGGGCACATTCAGTACTTC
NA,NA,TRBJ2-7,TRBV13,CASSLVSGPSYEQYF,TGTGCCAGCAGTTTAGTAAGCGGGCCTTCCTACGAGCAGTACTTC
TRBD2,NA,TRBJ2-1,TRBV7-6,CASSLGLRTSGSGSYNEQFF,TGTGCCAGCAGCTTAGGACTTAGGACTAGCGGGAGCGGTTCCTACAATGAGCAGTTCTTC
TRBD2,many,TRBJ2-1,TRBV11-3,CASSPRLGSGGYNEQFF,TGTGCCAGCAGCCCCCGGTTGGGTAGCGGGGGCTACAATGAGCAGTTCTTC
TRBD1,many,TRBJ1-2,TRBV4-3,CASSHGQGGDYGYTF,TGCGCCAGCAGCCACGGACAGGGAGGGGACTATGGCTACACCTTC
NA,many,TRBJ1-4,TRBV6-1,CASSEQGREKLFF,TGTGCCAGCAGTGAACAGGGCCGGGAAAAACTGTTTTTT
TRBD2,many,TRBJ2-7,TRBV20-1,CSARTSRYYEQYF,TGCAGTGCTAGGACTAGCAGATACTACGAGCAGTACTTC
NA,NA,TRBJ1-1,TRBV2,CASSFDSRDTEAFF,TGTGCCAGCAGTTTTGACTCTAGGGACACTGAAGCTTTCTTT
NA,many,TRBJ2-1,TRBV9,CASSALAGLSGEQFF,TGTGCCAGCAGCGCCCTCGCAGGACTGTCGGGTGAGCAGTTCTTC
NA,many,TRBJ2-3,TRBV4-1,CASSKLKGPTDTQYF,TGCGCCAGCAGCAAGTTGAAGGGTCCCACAGATACGCAGTATTTT
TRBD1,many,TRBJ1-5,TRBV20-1,CSARAWDRGQPQHF,TGCAGTGCTAGGGCTTGGGACAGGGGACAGCCCCAGCATTTT
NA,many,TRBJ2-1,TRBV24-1,CATSDLGGPEQFF,TGTGCCACCAGTGATTTGGGGGGGCCTGAGCAGTTCTTC
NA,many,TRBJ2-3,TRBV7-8,CASRRGDRYTDTQYF,TGTGCCAGCAGAAGGGGGGACCGATACACAGATACGCAGTATTTT
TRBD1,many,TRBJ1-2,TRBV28,CASSSRTGGRGGYTF,TGTGCCAGCAGTTCCAGGACAGGGGGGAGGGGTGGCTACACCTTC
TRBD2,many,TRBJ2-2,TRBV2,CATAAGSNTGELFF,TGTGCCACCGCAGCGGGGTCTAACACCGGGGAGCTGTTTTTT
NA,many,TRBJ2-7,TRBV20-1,CSARVGRTYEQYF,TGCAGTGCTAGAGTGGGGAGAACCTACGAGCAGTACTTC
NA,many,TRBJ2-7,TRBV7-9,CASTSSYEQYF,TGTGCCAGCACTTCCTCCTACGAGCAGTACTTC
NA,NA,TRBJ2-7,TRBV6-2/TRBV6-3,CASSDTRAGEQYF,TGTGCCAGCAGTGACACCAGGGCGGGGGAGCAGTACTTC
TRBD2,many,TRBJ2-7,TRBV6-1,CASSIGYWELAGSAPSYEQYF,TGTGCCAGCAGTATCGGTTATTGGGAACTAGCGGGCTCCGCACCCTCCTACGAGCAGTACTTC
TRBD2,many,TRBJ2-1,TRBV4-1,CASSQRNGAGGPGNEQFF,TGCGCCAGCAGCCAACGTAACGGAGCGGGGGGGCCGGGCAATGAGCAGTTCTTC
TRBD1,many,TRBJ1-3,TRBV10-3,CAISESAGQDTIYF,TGTGCCATCAGTGAGTCTGCAGGACAGGACACCATATATTTT
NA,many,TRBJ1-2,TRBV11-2,CASSEPRSSGTLYGYTF,TGTGCCAGCAGCGAACCCCGTAGCTCCGGGACCCTCTATGGCTACACCTTC
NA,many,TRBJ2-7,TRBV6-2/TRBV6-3,CASRYLGTVAYEQYF,TGTGCCAGCAGATACCTAGGGACTGTCGCCTACGAGCAGTACTTC
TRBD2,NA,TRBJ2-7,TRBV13,CASSLGSGTTYEQYF,TGTGCCAGCAGCTTAGGGAGCGGGACCACCTACGAGCAGTACTTC
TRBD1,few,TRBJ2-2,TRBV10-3,CAISGLTGPTGELFF,TGTGCCATCAGCGGACTGACAGGGCCCACCGGGGAGCTGTTTTTT
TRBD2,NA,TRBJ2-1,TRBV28,CASSPPGGAGDEQFF,TGTGCCAGCAGTCCCCCGGGAGGGGCTGGGGATGAGCAGTTCTTC
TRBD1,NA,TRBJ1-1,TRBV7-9,CASSIQLTGGGTEAFF,TGTGCCAGCAGCATTCAATTGACAGGGGGTGGCACTGAAGCTTTCTTT
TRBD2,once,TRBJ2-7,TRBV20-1,CSARGLAGLYEQYF,TGCAGTGCTAGAGGGCTAGCGGGATTGTACGAGCAGTACTTC
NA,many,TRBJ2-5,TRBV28,CASSLVQPETQYF,TGTGCCAGCAGTTTAGTTCAACCAGAGACCCAGTACTTC